Sequencing of this T cell receptor (beta chain) was carried out in a study of PD-1 blockade in classical Hodgkin lymphoma. After autologous stem cell transplantation all patients relapsed, and prior brentuximab vedotin exposure differed between cohorts. To note about this clone: Antigen unknown.

Repertoires were generated with immunoSEQ multiplex PCR, while TCRdb's copy carries only in-frame clones and drops some. Of some 32,000 clones listed, approximately 85% were seen once; the top ten hold 25% to 40%. The CDR3 covers 13 residues. Per germline, CDR1 KGHSH and CDR2 LQKENI. Trimming removed 6 bases from V and 5 bases from J, with 13 bases in between. Study-wide findings and caveats: What drove the repertoire differences, possibly disease activity or prior therapy, has not been defined.

The chain recombines TRBV18 with TRBJ2-5; tentative D call: TRBD1 (5 bases). This clonotype was obtained from a human donor with classical Hodgkin lymphoma. Sequencing was performed on peripheral blood mononuclear cells (PBMCs), taken at baseline. The CDR3 loop reads CASSFQGYETQYF. Here the CDR3 DNA reads TGTGCCAGCTCTTTCCAGGGTTATGAGACCCAGTACTTC. Together with reference TRBV18 and TRBJ2-5, the CDR3 gives the full variable domain: NAGVMQNPRHLVRRRGQEARLRCSPMKGHSHVYWYRQLPEEGLKFMVYLQKENIIDESGMPKERFSAEFPKEGPSILRIQQVVRGDSAAYFCASSFQGYETQYFGPGTRLLVL.